The TCR beta chain under discussion was sequenced for a study of CD8+ T cells in alopecia areata. Study-level points and caveats: Higher clonality and more expanded CD8+ clones appeared in lesional than normal scalp.

As concerns this clone: The antigen remains undetermined.

As the sequencing template, cDNA was produced by extracting RNA and reverse transcribing it. The repertoire was sequenced with immunoSEQ multiplex PCR; TCRdb's copy has only in-frame clones and lacks some. The profile covers 120,000 or so clones, with around 48% appearing a single time and about 10% taken by the ten largest. What was sequenced was NKG2D-low CD8+ T cells sorted from blood. This TCR came from a human donor with alopecia areata.

The CDR3 sequence: CASSYGGTASYNEQFF. For the CDR3, the DNA is TGTGCCAGCAGTTACGGCGGGACAGCTTCCTACAATGAGCAGTTCTTC. The gene calls are TRBV6-5 and TRBJ2-1, with a possible D match to TRBD1 (7 bases). Trimming shortened V by 2 bases and J by 1 base, and 12 bases separated the two germline ends. This CDR3 is 16 amino acids long. Germline CDR1 and CDR2: MNHEY and SVGAGI.